What follows describes a single T cell receptor beta chain. The sample is drawn from a study of blood T cell repertoires in COVID-19. About the study: The study drew acute and convalescent COVID-19 samples from the United States, Italy and Spain. T cells, B-cell-depleted T cells, or PBMCs supplied cDNA or gDNA.

Original data processing: Reference gene primer amplification in the assay estimated nucleated cell counts. Assay used: immunoSEQ multiplex PCR; TCRdb lists only in-frame clones, some missing. The V and J calls and clone size come from that table; D and trimming were worked out from the DNA. The sample holds approximately 260,000 clones, under 90% seen once. The germline gives CDR1 SGHRS, CDR2 YFSETQ. The CDR3 extends over 16 amino acids. Trimming took 4 bases from V and 2 from J; bases not matched to a gene: 12. This receptor was taken from a human donor in a cohort sampled during active COVID-19. The chain links TRBV5-1 to TRBJ2-7; 7 bases are a match to TRBD2. The specimen was peripheral blood. The CDR3 region has the DNA TGCGCCAGCAGCCGAGGACTAGACCCAACAACCTACGAGCAGTACTTC. This encodes CASSRGLDPTTYEQYF.